This TCR beta chain originates from a study of T cells in Graves' hyperthyroidism and ophthalmopathy. TCR beta CDR3 regions were amplified from RNA. First-round RT-PCR of the TCR CDR3 relied on the HTBI primer set. TCRdb re-called the multiplex PCR reads with MiXCR, one entry per CDR3 protein. This sample has 400,000 to 600,000 distinct CDR3 sequences; roughly 20% occur once, and the top ten carry about 25%. The CDR3 spans 12 residues. CDR1 and CDR2 from the germline V gene are MNHEY and SVGAGI. Trimming pared 2 bases from V and 11 bases from J, leaving 12 bases between. This chain uses TRBV6-5 with TRBJ1-1; D might be TRBD1 (6 bases). This clonotype originated in a man aged 18 to 35 with Graves' hyperthyroidism. The sample consisted of blood. CDR3: CASSYGGGSAFF. The CDR3 DNA reads as TGTGCCAGCAGTTACGGAGGGGGGAGTGCTTTCTTT.